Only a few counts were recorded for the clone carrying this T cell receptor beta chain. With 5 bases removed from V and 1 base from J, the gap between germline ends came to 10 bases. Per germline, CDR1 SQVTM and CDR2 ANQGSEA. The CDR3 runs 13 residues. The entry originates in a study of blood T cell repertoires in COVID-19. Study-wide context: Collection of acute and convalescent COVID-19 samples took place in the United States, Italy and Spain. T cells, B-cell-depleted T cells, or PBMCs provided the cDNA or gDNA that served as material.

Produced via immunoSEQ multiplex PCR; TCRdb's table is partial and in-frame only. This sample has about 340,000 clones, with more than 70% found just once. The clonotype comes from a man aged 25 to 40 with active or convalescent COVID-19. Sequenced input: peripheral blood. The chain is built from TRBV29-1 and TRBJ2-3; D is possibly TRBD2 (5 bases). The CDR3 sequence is CSVSVGGTDTQYF. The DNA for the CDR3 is TGCAGCGTTAGTGTGGGAGGCACAGATACGCAGTATTTT.